These 30 T cell receptor beta chains came from one sample sequenced in a study of neoadjuvant anti-PD-1 for oral cavity cancer. Assay: immunoSEQ multiplex PCR; the TCRdb copy retains only in-frame clones and omits some. The table shows approximately 14,000 clones, with about 67% occurring only once. The sequences come from PBMCs, collected before nivolumab (anti-PD-1) treatment. The receptors originated from a person aged 35-79 years with oral cavity squamous cell carcinoma.

The rearrangement uses TRBV2 and TRBJ1-6; D ambiguous. This CDR3 has 13 residues. CDR1 and CDR2 (germline): SNHLY, FYNNEI. V was shortened by 2 bases and J by 6 bases, with 5 bases between the two germline ends. Here the CDR3 DNA reads TGTGCCAGCAGTGAATACGGTAATTCACCCCTCCACTTT. This sequence encodes CASSEYGNSPLHF.

The genes are TRBV6-5 and TRBJ1-2, with 9 bases matching TRBD1. Germline CDR1 MNHEY, CDR2 SVGAGI. The V segment lost 4 bases and the J segment 2 bases; nucleotides outside the gene matches: 8. The CDR3 totals 16 residues. CDR3 in DNA: TGTGCCAGCAGTTCTCGACCGGGACAGGGAAACTATGGCTACACCTTC. It encodes CASSSRPGQGNYGYTF.

This clone came up a few times. The chain is built from TRBV2 and TRBJ2-7, with 7 bases lining up with TRBD1. Germline CDR1 SNHLY, CDR2 FYNNEI. V lost 6 bases, J lost 5 bases, and 4 bases stayed unmatched. The CDR3 sequence is 12 residues long. CDR3 sequence: CASRAQGDEQYF. For the CDR3, the DNA is TGTGCCAGCAGGGCCCAGGGGGACGAGCAGTACTTC.

The CDR3 DNA reads TGTGCCAGCAGTGAAGTCGGGGGTGCTACCGGGGAGCTGTTTTTT. It encodes CASSEVGGATGELFF. The J gene is TRBJ2-2, the V gene TRBV25-1; a weak D match, TRBD2 (6 bases). The CDR3 spans 15 residues. The ends were cut back, 2 bases at V and 5 bases at J, with 12 bases in the middle. Per the germline V gene, CDR1 is MGHDK and CDR2 is SYGVNS.

The chain employs TRBV7-2 and TRBJ2-5, with D possibly TRBD2 on 6 matching bases. With 3 bases removed from V and 4 bases from J, the gap between germline ends came to 9 bases. The germline gives CDR1 SGHTA, CDR2 FQGNSA. There are 13 residues in the CDR3. The CDR3 reads CASSLGGGETQYF. In DNA form, the CDR3 reads TGTGCCAGCAGCTTGGGAGGTGGAGAGACCCAGTACTTC.

This clone was counted a few times. Here the CDR3 DNA reads TGTGCCAGCAGCCGGATGACAGGGTACGAGCAGTACTTC. This translates into CASSRMTGYEQYF. The chain recombines TRBV13 with TRBJ2-7, with 7 bases that match TRBD1. CDR3 length: 13 amino acids. Germline assignment: CDR1 PRHDT and CDR2 FYEKMQ (reference sequence). V shed 5 bases, J shed 4 bases, and the junction held 5 bases outside the gene matches.

This rearrangement joins TRBV7-6 to TRBJ2-5; D gene ambiguous. This CDR3 is built from 14 residues. Germline CDR1 reads SGHVS; CDR2 reads FNYEAQ. The ends were cut back, 3 bases at V and 3 bases at J, with 11 bases in the middle. Here the CDR3 DNA reads TGTGCCAGCAGCTTTGGCTTTGGGAAAGAGACCCAGTACTTC. It specifies CASSFGFGKETQYF.

This clone was seen once. V is TRBV29-1 and J is TRBJ2-1; D gene ambiguous. Per germline, CDR1 SQVTM and CDR2 ANQGSEA. The CDR3 covers 10 residues. Trimming pared 4 bases from V and 6 bases from J, leaving 4 bases between. CDR3 DNA sequence: TGCAGCGTTGGAAGCAATGAGCAGTTCTTC. Translated, it gives CSVGSNEQFF.

This clone appeared a few times. The chain has TRBV5-1 and TRBJ2-2, with 8 bases fitting TRBD2. This CDR3 spans 16 amino acids. Germline CDR1 is SGHRS and CDR2 is YFSETQ. V lost 3 bases and J lost 3; bases outside the gene matches: 7. CDR3 protein: CASSWTSTEDTGELFF. The DNA of the CDR3 is TGCGCCAGCAGCTGGACTAGCACGGAGGACACCGGGGAGCTGTTTTTT.

This chain links TRBV30 with TRBJ2-3; 8 bases map to TRBD2. Looked up from germline, CDR1 is GTSNPN and CDR2 is SVGIG (reference sequence). CDR3 size: 13 residues. J was trimmed by 1 base and V by 4 bases; bases with no gene match: 1. In DNA, the CDR3 is TGTGCCTGGAAACTAGCGGGCACAGATACGCAGTATTTT. Translation: CAWKLAGTDTQYF.

V gene TRBV9 combines with J gene TRBJ1-2; 11 bases are a match to TRBD1. The V gene end was trimmed by 5 bases and the J gene end by 4 bases; junction bases not matched to a gene: 4. This CDR3 comprises 14 residues. Germline V gene lookup returns CDR1 SGDLS and CDR2 YYNGEE. This chain's CDR3 is CASRAGTGGYGYTF. CDR3 nucleotide sequence: TGTGCCAGCAGGGCGGGGACAGGGGGCTATGGCTACACCTTC.

This clone was seen a handful of times. DNA of the CDR3: TGTGCCAGCAGCTTAGCTCGGGCCGGGGGGTGGACTGGAAACACCATATATTTT. Its protein is CASSLARAGGWTGNTIYF. The V call is TRBV7-6, the J call TRBJ1-3; D is perhaps TRBD1 (5 bases). The germline V gene has CDR1 SGHVS and CDR2 FNYEAQ. CDR3 length: 18 residues. The V end lost 0 bases, the J end lost 2 bases, and 17 bases lay between the germline ends.

The V and J genes are TRBV5-1 and TRBJ1-1; no reliable D call. There are 14 residues in the CDR3. V was cut by 4 bases and J by 5 bases, with 15 bases left in between. Germline CDR1 and CDR2: SGHRS and YFSETQ. The CDR3 DNA is TGCGCCAGCAGCCCAGACAAGGCAGTGACTGAAGCTTTCTTT. This codes for CASSPDKAVTEAFF.

The chain couples TRBV19 to TRBJ1-1, with D perhaps matching TRBD1 (5 bases). Germline assignment: CDR1 LNHDA and CDR2 SQIVND (reference sequence). The CDR3 spans 17 residues. V lost 4 bases and J 1 base, leaving 19 bases between the germline ends. CDR3 bases: TGTGCCAGTAGTAGCCCAGGGAGGGCAGCGTGGAACACTGAAGCTTTCTTT. It translates to CASSSPGRAAWNTEAFF.

The genes are TRBV30 and TRBJ2-1; 8 nucleotides match TRBD2. The germline gives CDR1 GTSNPN, CDR2 SVGIG (reference sequence). CDR3 size: 13 residues. With 4 bases clipped from V and 6 bases from J, the junction kept 5 bases outside the gene matches. The CDR3 nucleotides read TGTGCCTGGATTAGCGGGAAGAGCAATGAGCAGTTCTTC. It translates to CAWISGKSNEQFF. Full variable domain (missing parts from reference TRBV30 and TRBJ2-1): SQTIHQWPATLVQPVGSPLSLECTVEGTSNPNLYWYRQAAGRGLQLLFYSVGIGQISSEVPQNLSASRPQDRQFILSSKKLLLSDSGFYLCAWISGKSNEQFFGPGTRLTVL.

The chain is built from TRBV5-1 and TRBJ1-1; a possible D gene is TRBD1 (5 bases). The CDR3 has 13 residues. Germline assignment: CDR1 SGHRS and CDR2 YFSETQ. V lost 0 bases and J 4 bases, leaving 7 bases between the germline ends. CDR3 in DNA: TGCGCCAGCAGCTTGGGGGGGTTCACTGAAGCTTTCTTT. This translates into CASSLGGFTEAFF.

The J gene is TRBJ2-7, the V gene TRBV27; 11 nucleotides agree with TRBD1. The CDR3 loop spans 14 amino acids. The junction had 5 bases not matched to a gene; V was cut back by 5 bases and J by 5 bases. CDR1 MNHEY and CDR2 SMNVEV come from the germline V gene (reference sequence). The CDR3 DNA sequence: TGTGCCAGCAGTCGGGACAGGGGGGCCAACGAGCAGTACTTC. This encodes CASSRDRGANEQYF.

The CDR3 loop is CASSVRDANTEAFF. In DNA, the CDR3 is TGTGCCAGCAGCGTTCGGGACGCGAACACTGAAGCTTTCTTT. The genes are TRBV9 and TRBJ1-1, with D possibly matching TRBD1 (5 bases). The CDR3 is 14 residues long. Germline V lookup: CDR1 SGDLS, CDR2 YYNGEE. V was trimmed by 2 bases and J by 1 base, leaving 9 bases between them.

The sample holds one count of this clone. For the CDR3, the DNA is TGTGCCAGCAGTGGTGTAGCGGGGGGACAAGAGACCCAGTACTTC. It specifies CASSGVAGGQETQYF. The V and J genes are TRBV6-6 and TRBJ2-5, with 10 bases fitting TRBD2. The CDR3 has 15 residues. The germline gives CDR1 MNHNY, CDR2 SVGAGI (reference sequence). The V and J ends lost 5 bases and 2 bases, in that order; junction bases with no gene match: 5.

The rearrangement uses TRBV6-1 and TRBJ2-6; D gene ambiguous. V was trimmed by 6 bases and J by 1 base, leaving 10 bases between them. This CDR3 has 15 amino acids. In germline, CDR1 is MNHNS, CDR2 SASEGT. Here the CDR3 DNA reads TGTGCCAGCAGCCGATTAGCTTCTGGGGCCAACGTCCTGACTTTC. As protein: CASSRLASGANVLTF.

The chain employs TRBV7-9 and TRBJ2-7; perhaps TRBD1 as D (6 bases). The CDR3 is made up of 15 amino acids. Trimming took 2 bases from V and 0 from J, leaving 11 bases between them. The germline gives CDR1 SEHNR, CDR2 FQNEAQ (reference sequence). Here the CDR3 reads CASSLRQGSSYEQYF. CDR3 sequence (DNA): TGTGCCAGCAGCTTAAGGCAGGGGAGCTCCTACGAGCAGTACTTC.

There are a few counts of this clone. The V and J genes are TRBV9 and TRBJ1-3; D is possibly TRBD1 (5 bases). Germline V lookup: CDR1 SGDLS, CDR2 YYNGEE. V lost 0 bases, J lost 2 bases, and 6 bases lay in between. The length of the CDR3 is 14 residues. CDR3 region: CASSVAGPGNTIYF. In nucleotides, the CDR3 is TGTGCCAGCAGCGTAGCGGGGCCTGGAAACACCATATATTTT.

The CDR3 sequence: CASSLVGRDRGVAFF. The CDR3 DNA follows: TGTGCCAGCAGCTTAGTCGGACGGGACAGGGGCGTAGCTTTCTTT. The rearrangement joins TRBV7-2 to TRBJ1-1; 10 bases agree with TRBD1. Germline values: CDR1 SGHTA, CDR2 FQGNSA. The CDR3 totals 15 residues. The V segment lost 1 base and the J segment 10 bases; nucleotides outside the gene matches: 9.

This clone was detected a few times. The chain employs TRBV2 and TRBJ1-5, with D maybe TRBD1 (5 bases). This CDR3 contains 15 residues. Germline CDR1 is SNHLY and CDR2 is FYNNEI. V gave up 3 bases and J gave up 7 bases, with 16 bases separating them. This CDR3 is CASSDTWGVGQPQHF. As DNA, the CDR3 is TGTGCCAGCAGTGATACGTGGGGGGTCGGGCAGCCCCAGCATTTT. Full variable domain (rest looked up from reference TRBV2 and TRBJ1-5): EPEVTQTPSHQVTQMGQEVILRCVPISNHLYFYWYRQILGQKVEFLVSFYNNEISEKSEIFDDQFSVERPDGSNFTLKIRSTKLEDSAMYFCASSDTWGVGQPQHFGDGTRLSIL.

In its sample, this clone was seen a few times. The chain uses TRBV6-1 and TRBJ1-2, with 9 bases identical to TRBD1. This CDR3 spans 15 amino acids. The V and J ends lost 5 bases and 0 bases, in that order; junction bases with no gene match: 4. Germline assignment: CDR1 MNHNS and CDR2 SASEGT. The DNA of the CDR3 is TGTGCCAGCAGTCCGGGACAGGGAGCTAACTATGGCTACACCTTC. The encoded protein is CASSPGQGANYGYTF.

This clone was observed a handful of times. The genes are TRBV5-1 and TRBJ2-1; D ambiguous. This CDR3 is 14 amino acids long. The germline V gene encodes CDR1 SGHRS and CDR2 YFSETQ. The V end lost 1 base, the J end lost 4 bases, and 9 bases lay between the germline ends. This CDR3 reads CASSLSRLYNEQFF. The CDR3 DNA is TGCGCCAGCAGCTTGAGTCGGTTGTACAATGAGCAGTTCTTC.

The chain carries TRBV19 and TRBJ2-3, with TRBD2 matching 11 bases. The V gene end was trimmed by 4 bases and the J gene end by 4 bases; junction bases not matched to a gene: 4. CDR3 length: 15 residues. Per the germline V gene, CDR1 is LNHDA and CDR2 is SQIVND (reference sequence). The CDR3 DNA is TGTGCCAGTAGTAGTCCGGGACTAGCGGCAGATACGCAGTATTTT. This sequence encodes CASSSPGLAADTQYF.

V gene TRBV4-1 combines with J gene TRBJ2-1; D possibly corresponds to TRBD2 (5 bases). The V gene's germline CDR1 is MGHRA and CDR2 YSYEKL. V shed 1 base and J shed 8 bases, with 15 bases lying between them. The length of the CDR3 is 15 residues. This CDR3 reads CASSQALAGNDEQFF. The CDR3 bases are TGCGCCAGCAGCCAAGCCCTAGCCGGAAACGATGAGCAGTTCTTC.

The gene calls are TRBV30 and TRBJ2-5; a weak D match, TRBD1 (6 bases). Germline loops: CDR1 GTSNPN, CDR2 SVGIG (reference sequence). CDR3 length: 13 amino acids. Trimming stripped 7 bases from V and 5 bases from J, with 17 bases between. The CDR3 sequence: CASMGAGLETQYF. DNA for the CDR3: TGTGCCTCGATGGGGGCCGGTCTTGAGACCCAGTACTTC. Supplemented by reference TRBV30 and TRBJ2-5, the full variable domain reads SQTIHQWPATLVQPVGSPLSLECTVEGTSNPNLYWYRQAAGRGLQLLFYSVGIGQISSEVPQNLSASRPQDRQFILSSKKLLLSDSGFYLCASMGAGLETQYFGPGTRLLVL.

A single count supports this clone. The rearrangement uses TRBV7-9 and TRBJ1-2, with D uncertain. This CDR3 comprises 14 residues. CDR1 and CDR2 (germline): SEHNR, FQNEAQ (reference sequence). The V and J ends lost 2 bases and 0 bases respectively, with 7 bases between them. The chain's CDR3 is CASSLSTANYGYTF. CDR3 in DNA: TGTGCCAGCAGCTTATCAACGGCTAACTATGGCTACACCTTC.